One sample yielded the 27 T cell receptor beta chains listed below, sequenced in a study of blood T cells in healthy people across ages. It was with a sample-barcoded 5' primer and a J-beta primer mix that a second PCR of roughly 7 to 12 cycles was run. TCRdb analysed the 5' RACE reads with MiXCR anew, one entry per CDR3 protein. There are roughly 1.4 million distinct CDR3 sequences in the sample; approximately 60% occur only once, and roughly 6.3% lies in the top ten. The material sequenced was blood. Every receptor here comes from a man aged 18 to 29 in good health.

As concerns this clonotype: Mismatch with germline at one junction end may stem from a read error. The chain links TRBV7-9 to TRBJ1-2; D call uncertain. The V gene's germline CDR1 is SEHNR and CDR2 FQNEAQ (reference sequence). The CDR3 loop spans 13 amino acids. DNA of the CDR3: TGTGCCAGCAGCGTAGCGTGGACTGATGGCTACACCTTC. Translated, it gives CASSVAWTDGYTF.

This clonotype has a handful of counts. The chain joins TRBV29-1 to TRBJ2-5, with 7 bases aligning to TRBD2. Germline loops: CDR1 SQVTM, CDR2 ANQGSEA. V lost 7 bases to trimming and J lost 11 bases; unmatched junction nucleotides: 16. This CDR3 comprises 13 residues. The CDR3 bases are TGCAGCGCCATTTTTGCGGGAGTTAGGGAGCAGTACTTC. Residues: CSAIFAGVREQYF.

DNA of the CDR3: TGCAGCGCCAGCAAGGGTTACGAGCAGTACTTC. Its translation is CSASKGYEQYF. The chain links TRBV20-1 to TRBJ2-7; D not certain. Looked up from germline, CDR1 is DFQATT and CDR2 is SNEGSKA (reference sequence). The CDR3 contains 11 residues.

The chain is built from TRBV29-1 and TRBJ2-5; 8 positions agree with TRBD2. The CDR3 covers 14 residues. Trimming took 6 bases from V and 11 from J; bases not matched to a gene: 17. Germline values: CDR1 SQVTM, CDR2 ANQGSEA. CDR3 in DNA: TGCAGCGTGGGACTAAGCGGGAGATCTTATGAGCAGTACTTC. Translating it yields CSVGLSGRSYEQYF.

This chain connects TRBV7-9 to TRBJ1-1; D may be TRBD1 (5 bases). There are 16 residues in the CDR3. Trimming took off 2 bases at V and 6 bases at J, with 19 bases between the two ends. The germline V gene has CDR1 SEHNR and CDR2 FQNEAQ (reference sequence). The CDR3 reads CASSLNNGGEYPEAFF. The CDR3, as DNA: TGTGCCAGCAGCTTAAATAATGGAGGGGAGTACCCTGAAGCTTTCTTT.

The chain employs TRBV6-5 and TRBJ2-1; 9 bases agree with TRBD2. V trimming: 10 bases; J trimming: 3 bases; junction bases outside the gene matches: 7. CDR3 size: 14 residues. Germline V CDR1 and CDR2: MNHEY, SVGAGI. CDR3 DNA: TGTGCCACCCGGGCTAGCGGGATCTACAATGAGCAGTTCTTC. Amino acid sequence: CATRASGIYNEQFF.

The chain recombines TRBV20-1 with TRBJ1-5, with D maybe TRBD1 (5 bases). This CDR3 region has 14 residues. V was cut by 6 bases and J by 3 bases, with 15 bases left in between. Germline V gene lookup returns CDR1 DFQATT and CDR2 SNEGSKA (reference sequence). CDR3 bases: TGCAGTGCGAGGGGTGGACCCTACAATCAGCCCCAGCATTTT. Its protein is CSARGGPYNQPQHF.

V usage is TRBV6-5 and J usage is TRBJ2-7; D uncertain. CDR1 and CDR2 from the germline V gene are MNHEY and SVGAGI. This CDR3 has 14 amino acids. Trimming removed 0 bases at V and 2 bases at J, with 8 bases between. CDR3 DNA: TGTGCCAGCAGTTACTCGCAGGATACCTACGAGCAGTACTTC. Translation: CASSYSQDTYEQYF.

This clonotype was counted between two and nine times. Germline and junction disagree at one end, which may indicate a read error. The rearrangement uses TRBV5-1 and TRBJ2-1; D possibly corresponds to TRBD2 (6 bases). The CDR3 runs 13 residues. Germline V CDR1 and CDR2: SGHRS, YFSETQ. As DNA, the CDR3 is TGTGCCAGCAGCCCGGGGGACTACAATGAGCAGTTCTTC. This gives the protein CASSPGDYNEQFF.

This CDR3 is CASSYEGGGVSPLHF. The CDR3 coding sequence is TGTGCCAGCAGTTACGAGGGGGGTGGGGTGTCACCCCTCCACTTT. This chain uses TRBV6-6 with TRBJ1-6; maybe TRBD1 (6 bases). V lost 2 bases and J 10 bases, leaving 15 bases between the germline ends. CDR1 is MNHNY, CDR2 SVGAGI, per germline (reference sequence). CDR3 size: 15 residues.

This clonotype was detected a few times. V and J are TRBV12-3 or TRBV12-4 and TRBJ2-5, with D uncertain. V was shortened by 3 bases and J by 7 bases, with 9 bases between the two germline ends. CDR3 length equals 12 residues. CDR3 region: CASSFLTRTQYF. The DNA for the CDR3 is TGTGCCAGCAGTTTTCTAACGAGGACCCAGTACTTC.

On this clonotype: A read error may account for a junction end that differs from germline. The chain combines TRBV4-1 with TRBJ2-7; D may be TRBD2 (6 bases). CDR1 and CDR2 from the germline V gene are MGHRA and YSYEKL. CDR3 length: 18 residues. The CDR3 nucleotides are TGCGCCGGCAGCCAAGTCTGGTCTGCGGGATCGAGCTCCTACGAGCAGTACTTC. Amino acids: CAGSQVWSAGSSSYEQYF.

This clonotype has just a few counts. The gene calls are TRBV27 and TRBJ2-3, with D uncertain. The V gene lost 0 bases and the J gene lost 6 bases, with 13 bases spanning the gap. Germline V lookup: CDR1 MNHEY, CDR2 SMNVEV (reference sequence). The CDR3 length is 15 residues. The CDR3 nucleotides are TGTGCCAGCAGTTTATCGTATTCCGACATGGATACGCAGTATTTT. It encodes CASSLSYSDMDTQYF.

The rearrangement uses TRBV5-4 and TRBJ2-7; D gene unclear. Trimming shortened V by 0 bases and J by 1 base, and 8 bases separated the two germline ends. The CDR3 runs 14 residues. The germline V gene has CDR1 SGHNT and CDR2 YYREEE (reference sequence). CDR3 in DNA: TGTGCCAGCAGCTTGGTGGGCAAGTCCTACGAGCAGTACTTC. Translated: CASSLVGKSYEQYF.

J is TRBJ2-3 and V is TRBV5-1; D uncertain. Between the trimmed V and J ends, which lost 7 bases and 4 bases, there was a span of 13 bases. The germline CDR1 and CDR2 sequences are SGHRS and YFSETQ. This CDR3 contains 13 residues. The CDR3 DNA reads TGCGCCAGCGCCCTGGTCCCCCCAGATACGCAGTATTTT. Translation: CASALVPPDTQYF.

V gene TRBV27 combines with J gene TRBJ2-7, with TRBD2 matching over 8 bases. V dropped 4 bases and J dropped 3; count of bases not matched to a gene: 8. From germline, CDR1 is MNHEY and CDR2 SMNVEV (reference sequence). CDR3 length: 15 residues. For the CDR3, the DNA is TGTGCCAGCAGTTCCGGGGGGGCTGGGCTCTACGAGCAGTACTTC. Translation: CASSSGGAGLYEQYF.

The table lists this clonotype with a few counts. V and J are TRBV25-1 and TRBJ2-2, with 8 bases matching TRBD1. Germline CDR1 and CDR2: MGHDK and SYGVNS. Trimming took 7 bases from V and 4 from J; bases not matched to a gene: 5. CDR3 length equals 14 residues. CDR3 protein: CASMRQGSTGELFF. In nucleotides, the CDR3 is TGTGCCAGCATGAGACAGGGGTCCACCGGGGAGCTGTTTTTT.

The CDR3 reads CASSFLGWGQENTEAFF. The CDR3 nucleotides are TGTGCCAGCAGCTTTTTAGGCTGGGGACAAGAGAACACTGAAGCTTTCTTT. The V gene is TRBV7-2, the J gene TRBJ1-1; maybe TRBD1 (6 bases). V was pared by 3 bases and J by 1 base, with 18 bases between. From germline, CDR1 is SGHTA and CDR2 FQGNSA. The length of the CDR3 is 17 residues. Full variable domain (outside the CDR3, taken from reference TRBV7-2 and TRBJ1-1): GAGVSQSPSNKVTEKGKDVELRCDPISGHTALYWYRQSLGQGLEFLIYFQGNSAPDKSGLPSDRFSAERTGGSVSTLTIQRTQQEDSAVYLCASSFLGWGQENTEAFFGQGTRLTVV.

This chain links TRBV12-3 or TRBV12-4 with TRBJ2-5; 7 bases map to TRBD1. The V and J ends lost 10 bases and 11 bases, in that order; junction bases with no gene match: 16. The CDR3 contains 13 residues. As DNA, the CDR3 is TGTGCCACTGGACAGGTAAACTACAATGAGCAGTACTTC. Residues: CATGQVNYNEQYF.

The J gene is TRBJ1-4, the V gene TRBV6-7; D is ambiguous. TRBV6-7 is an ORF, and what it does is uncertain. Deletions cut 0 bases from V and 7 bases from J, with 12 bases between. The CDR3 spans 15 residues. Here the CDR3 DNA reads TGTGCCAGCAGTTACTCTACCGGAGGCGGTGAAAAACTGTTTTTT. This gives the protein CASSYSTGGGEKLFF.

As DNA, the CDR3 is TGTGCCAGCAGAAATAGATGGCGTTATGGCTACACCTTC. Protein sequence: CASRNRWRYGYTF. V is TRBV6-2 or TRBV6-3 and J is TRBJ1-2; D is uncertain. This CDR3 comprises 13 residues. Trimming shortened V by 6 bases and J by 5 bases, and 13 bases separated the two germline ends. Germline CDR1 and CDR2: MNHEY and SVGEGT.

The table lists this clonotype with a few counts. Germline and junction disagree at one end, which may indicate a read error. The chain carries TRBV11-3 and TRBJ2-1; 9 bases align to TRBD1. The CDR3 loop spans 15 amino acids. Germline loops: CDR1 SGHNT, CDR2 YENEEA. The CDR3 sequence is CASSPGQGSSNEQFF. The CDR3 coding sequence is TGTGCCAGCAGTCCGGGACAGGGATCCTCCAATGAGCAGTTCTTC.

The table lists this clonotype with a few counts. This chain connects TRBV29-1 to TRBJ1-1; D may be TRBD1 (5 bases). Trimming removed 8 bases from V and 0 bases from J, with 13 bases in between. The germline CDR1 and CDR2 sequences are SQVTM and ANQGSEA. The CDR3 is 13 amino acids. The CDR3 sequence: CSSTGTVNTEAFF. CDR3 nucleotides: TGCAGCTCGACTGGGACGGTGAACACTGAAGCTTTCTTT.

Comment on this clonotype: The junction departs from germline at one end; a sequencing error may be responsible. This rearrangement joins TRBV7-2 to TRBJ2-5, with 8 bases aligning to TRBD2. This CDR3 has 16 amino acids. Germline V gene lookup returns CDR1 SGHTA and CDR2 FQGNSA. The CDR3 DNA is TGTGCCAGTAGCTTAGCGGGGCGGGGTGTACAAGAGACCCAGTACTTC. Translation gives CASSLAGRGVQETQYF. Full variable domain (missing parts from reference TRBV7-2 and TRBJ2-5): GAGVSQSPSNKVTEKGKDVELRCDPISGHTALYWYRQSLGQGLEFLIYFQGNSAPDKSGLPSDRFSAERTGGSVSTLTIQRTQQEDSAVYLCASSLAGRGVQETQYFGPGTRLLVL.

As DNA, the CDR3 is TGCGCCAGCAGCCAAGTTGGGCCACCGCCTGTCACAGATACGCAGTATTTT. It encodes CASSQVGPPPVTDTQYF. The chain links TRBV4-3 to TRBJ2-3; D ambiguous. The ends were cut back, 1 base at V and 2 bases at J, with 16 bases in the middle. Germline V gives CDR1 LGHNA, CDR2 YSLEER. This CDR3 contains 17 residues.

The V gene is TRBV2, the J gene TRBJ2-1, with D perhaps matching TRBD1 or TRBD2 (6 bases each). The CDR3 is 16 amino acids. Looked up from germline, CDR1 is SNHLY and CDR2 is FYNNEI. The V end lost 1 base, the J end lost 0 bases, and 10 bases lay between the germline ends. CDR3 sequence (DNA): TGTGCCAGCAGTGAAGGGGGGGCGATCTCCTACAATGAGCAGTTCTTC. This encodes CASSEGGAISYNEQFF.

This clonotype appeared a few times. CDR3 region: CSVEDYRGGYGYTF. The CDR3 DNA sequence: TGCAGCGTTGAAGATTACAGGGGAGGCTATGGCTACACCTTC. The rearrangement links TRBV29-1 to TRBJ1-2, with TRBD1 matching 7 bases. The germline CDR1 and CDR2 sequences are SQVTM and ANQGSEA. V lost 0 bases, J lost 4 bases, and 5 bases stayed unmatched. The CDR3 totals 14 residues. Supplemented by reference TRBV29-1 and TRBJ1-2, the full variable domain reads SAVISQKPSRDICQRGTSLTIQCQVDSQVTMMFWYRQQPGQSLTLIATANQGSEATYESGFVIDKFPISRPNLTFSTLTVSNMSPEDSSIYLCSVEDYRGGYGYTFGSGTRLTVV.